This T cell receptor beta chain was profiled in a study of read filtering for tumor transcriptome and immune sequencing. This clonotype has a count of ten or more. Molecular barcoded adaptors covering alpha/delta and beta/gamma chains were used on 400 ng RNA. A single record per CDR3 protein comes from TCRdb applying MiXCR to the reads. The profile shows 39,000 or so distinct CDR3 sequences, about an eighth of them singletons. Germline values: CDR1 SGHTA, CDR2 FQGNSA. Deletions cut 2 bases from V and 0 bases from J, with 10 bases between. This CDR3 is 16 amino acids long. V is TRBV7-2 and J is TRBJ1-4; D not resolved. Specimen: a population of CD138-negative cells sorted from bone marrow. The origin of this receptor is a donor aged 40 or older with multiple myeloma. The CDR3 bases are TGTGCCAGCAGCTTACCTTCAACTGCAACTAATGAAAAACTGTTTTTT. Translating it yields CASSLPSTATNEKLFF.